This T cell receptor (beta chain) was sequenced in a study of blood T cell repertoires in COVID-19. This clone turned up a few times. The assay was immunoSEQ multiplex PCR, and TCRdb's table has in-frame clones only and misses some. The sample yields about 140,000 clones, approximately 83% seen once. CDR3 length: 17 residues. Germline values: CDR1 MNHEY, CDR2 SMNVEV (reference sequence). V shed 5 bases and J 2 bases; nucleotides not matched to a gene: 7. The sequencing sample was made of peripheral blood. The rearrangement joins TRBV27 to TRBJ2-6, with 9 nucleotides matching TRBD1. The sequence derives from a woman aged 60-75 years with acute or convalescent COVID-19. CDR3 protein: CASSAGQGMAGANVLTF. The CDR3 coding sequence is TGTGCCAGCAGTGCCGGACAGGGGATGGCTGGGGCCAACGTCCTGACTTTC.